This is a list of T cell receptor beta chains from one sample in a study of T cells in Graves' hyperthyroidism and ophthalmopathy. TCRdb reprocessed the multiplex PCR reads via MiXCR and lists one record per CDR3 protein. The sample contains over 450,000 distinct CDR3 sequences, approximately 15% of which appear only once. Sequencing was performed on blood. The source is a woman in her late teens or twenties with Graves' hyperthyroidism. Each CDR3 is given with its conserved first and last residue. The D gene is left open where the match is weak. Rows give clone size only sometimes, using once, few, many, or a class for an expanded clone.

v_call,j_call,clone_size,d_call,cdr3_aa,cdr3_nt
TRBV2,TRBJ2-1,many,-,CASSPLWTSSERDEQFF,TGTGCCAGCAGCCCTTTATGGACCTCTTCAGAGCGGGATGAGCAGTTCTTC
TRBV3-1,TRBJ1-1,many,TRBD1,CASSPGQGLNGAFF,TGTGCCAGCAGCCCAGGACAGGGTTTAAATGGAGCTTTCTTT
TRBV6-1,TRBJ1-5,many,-,CASSEEAGHSNQPQHF,TGTGCCAGCAGTGAGGAGGCAGGTCATAGCAATCAGCCCCAGCATTTT
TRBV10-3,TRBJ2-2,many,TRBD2,CAIGLAIAGELFF,TGTGCCATCGGACTAGCTATCGCCGGGGAGCTGTTTTTT
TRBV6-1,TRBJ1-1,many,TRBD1,CASNRGMNTEAFF,TGTGCCAGCAACAGGGGGATGAACACTGAAGCTTTCTTT
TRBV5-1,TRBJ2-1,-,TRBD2,CASSLPGGLAGSMAGEQFF,TGCGCCAGCAGCTTGCCCGGGGGACTAGCGGGATCGATGGCTGGGGAGCAGTTCTTC
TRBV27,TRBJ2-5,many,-,CASWDTHSTQYF,TGTGCCAGCTGGGACACACATTCCACCCAGTACTTC
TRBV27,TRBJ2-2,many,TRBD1,CASSLFSGTGLGAGELFF,TGTGCCAGCAGTTTATTTTCCGGGACAGGGTTGGGGGCCGGGGAGCTGTTTTTT
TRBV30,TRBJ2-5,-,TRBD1,CAWSVRQGQETQYF,TGTGCCTGGAGTGTGAGACAGGGACAAGAGACCCAGTACTTC
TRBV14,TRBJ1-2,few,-,CASSQGQDWGYGYTF,TGTGCCAGCAGCCAAGGTCAGGATTGGGGCTATGGCTACACCTTC
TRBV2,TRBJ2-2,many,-,CASLLATTGELFF,TGTGCCAGCCTCCTCGCGACCACCGGGGAGCTGTTTTTT
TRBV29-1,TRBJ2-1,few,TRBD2,CSVDPSRTSGEQFF,TGCAGCGTTGATCCCTCCCGGACTAGCGGAGAGCAGTTCTTC
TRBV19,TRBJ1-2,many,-,CASSTRASNYGYTF,TGTGCCAGTAGTACCCGGGCCTCTAACTATGGCTACACCTTC
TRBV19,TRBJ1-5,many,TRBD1,CATLGAQGWEPQHF,TGTGCCACCCTAGGGGCACAGGGGTGGGAGCCCCAGCATTTT
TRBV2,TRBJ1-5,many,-,CASSPQGFSNQPQHF,TGTGCCAGCAGCCCGCAGGGGTTTAGCAATCAGCCCCAGCATTTT
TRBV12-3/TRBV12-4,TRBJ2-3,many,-,CASSLWQGISTDTQYF,TGTGCCAGCAGTTTATGGCAGGGAATAAGCACAGATACGCAGTATTTT
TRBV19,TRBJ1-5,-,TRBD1,CASSITRGQGGNQPQHF,TGTGCCAGTAGTATAACCAGGGGCCAGGGGGGCAATCAGCCCCAGCATTTT
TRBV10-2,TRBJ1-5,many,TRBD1,CASSGQGYSNQPQHF,TGCGCCAGCAGCGGACAGGGGTATAGCAATCAGCCCCAGCATTTT
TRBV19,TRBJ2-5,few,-,CASSMGPMLLETQYF,TGTGCCAGTAGTATGGGACCGATGTTGTTAGAGACCCAGTACTTC
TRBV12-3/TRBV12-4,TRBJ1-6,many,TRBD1,CASSRKTGTGTSPLHF,TGTGCCAGCAGTCGCAAAACCGGGACAGGGACTTCACCCCTCCACTTT
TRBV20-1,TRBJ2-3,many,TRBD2,CSARMGLLTDTQYF,TGCAGTGCTAGAATGGGACTACTCACAGATACGCAGTATTTT
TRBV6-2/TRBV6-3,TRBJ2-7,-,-,CASSFLFSGHSYEQYF,TGTGCCAGCTCCTTCCTTTTTTCGGGTCACTCCTACGAGCAGTACTTC
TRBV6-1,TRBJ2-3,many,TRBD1,CASSLQGAFSTDTQYF,TGTGCCAGCAGTTTGCAGGGGGCGTTTTCCACAGATACGCAGTATTTT
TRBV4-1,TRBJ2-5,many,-,CASSQVEGFKTQYF,TGCGCCAGCAGCCAAGTAGAGGGGTTCAAGACCCAGTACTTC
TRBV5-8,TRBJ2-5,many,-,CASSLISAGETQYF,TGTGCCAGCAGCTTGATTTCGGCGGGAGAGACCCAGTACTTC
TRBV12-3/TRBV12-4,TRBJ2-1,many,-,CASSLANGPGNEQFF,TGTGCCAGCAGTTTAGCGAACGGGCCAGGGAATGAGCAGTTCTTC
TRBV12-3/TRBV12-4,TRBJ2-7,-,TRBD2,CTSSYGTNSYEQYF,TGTACCAGCAGTTATGGGACTAACTCCTACGAGCAGTACTTC
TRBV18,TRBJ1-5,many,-,CASSPIPVGGGNQPQHF,TGTGCCAGCTCACCAATCCCCGTCGGGGGCGGCAATCAGCCCCAGCATTTT
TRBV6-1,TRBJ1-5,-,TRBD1,CASRPRQGAGNQPQHF,TGTGCCAGCAGACCCAGACAGGGCGCGGGCAATCAGCCCCAGCATTTT
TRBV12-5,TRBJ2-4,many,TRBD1,CASGSTDSGGKNIQYF,TGTGCTAGTGGTTCCACGGACTCAGGGGGCAAAAACATTCAGTACTTC
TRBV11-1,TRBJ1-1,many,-,CASSSGGTEAFF,TGTGCCAGCAGCTCCGGAGGGACTGAAGCTTTCTTT
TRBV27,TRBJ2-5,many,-,CASSLLWKGNQETQYF,TGTGCCAGCAGTTTACTTTGGAAGGGGAACCAAGAGACCCAGTACTTC
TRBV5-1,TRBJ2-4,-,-,CASSLGREGKNIQYF,TGCGCCAGCAGCTTGGGGCGTGAGGGCAAAAACATTCAGTACTTC
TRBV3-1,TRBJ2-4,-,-,CASSYSGDLRDIQYF,TGTGCCAGCAGCTACTCTGGAGACCTGAGGGACATTCAGTACTTC
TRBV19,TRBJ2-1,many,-,CASSRSIGPRQYPKNEQFF,TGTGCCAGTAGTAGGTCTATCGGTCCCCGACAGTACCCGAAGAATGAGCAGTTCTTC
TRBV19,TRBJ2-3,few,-,CASIDGGRATDTQYF,TGTGCCAGTATTGATGGTGGCAGGGCCACAGATACGCAGTATTTT
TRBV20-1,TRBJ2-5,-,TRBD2,CSAQRGEQETQYF,TGCAGTGCTCAGCGGGGTGAACAAGAGACCCAGTACTTC
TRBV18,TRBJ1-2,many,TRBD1,CASSPLAQQGKGGYTF,TGTGCCAGCTCACCATTAGCGCAACAGGGGAAAGGTGGCTACACCTTC
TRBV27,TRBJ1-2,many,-,CASSAGRTGYTF,TGTGCCAGCAGTGCGGGACGCACAGGCTACACCTTC
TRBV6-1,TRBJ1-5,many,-,CASSPGQASKAQHF,TGTGCCAGCAGCCCCGGACAAGCTTCCAAGGCCCAGCATTTT
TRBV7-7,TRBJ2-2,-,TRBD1,CASSWGTGANTGELFF,TGTGCCAGCAGCTGGGGGACAGGGGCTAACACCGGGGAGCTGTTTTTT
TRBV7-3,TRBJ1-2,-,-,CASSFSDKEGYTF,TGTGCCAGCAGCTTCTCGGACAAGGAAGGCTACACCTTC
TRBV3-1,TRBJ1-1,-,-,CASSPSHTEAFF,TGTGCCAGCAGCCCCAGTCACACTGAAGCTTTCTTT
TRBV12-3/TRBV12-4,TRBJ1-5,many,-,CASRGGTVNQPQHF,TGTGCCAGCAGGGGGGGGACGGTCAATCAGCCCCAGCATTTT
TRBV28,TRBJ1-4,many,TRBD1,CASKGGGNEKLFF,TGTGCCAGCAAAGGGGGCGGAAATGAAAAACTGTTTTTT
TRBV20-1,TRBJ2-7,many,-,CSAKGAGDPYEQYF,TGCAGTGCTAAGGGAGCAGGGGACCCCTACGAGCAGTACTTC